This T cell receptor (beta chain) emerged from a study of T cell responses to AZD1222 COVID-19 vaccine. Broader study findings: Without day 14 samples, only post-peak T cell repertoires were studied.

Repertoires were generated with immunoSEQ multiplex PCR, while TCRdb's copy carries only in-frame clones and drops some. Among about 120,000 clones listed, approximately 92% were seen once. To note about this clone: Antigen: not known.

Germline V gene sequence: CDR1 SQVTM, CDR2 ANQGSEA. There are 13 residues in the CDR3. V gave up 6 bases and J gave up 2 bases; unmatched junction bases: 7. This clonotype was sampled from an adult who received the MenACWY meningococcal vaccine as a control. This chain uses TRBV29-1 with TRBJ2-7; 7 bases agree with TRBD1. The sequenced sample was peripheral blood, obtained 28 days after the second dose of the MenACWY control vaccine. The CDR3 is CSVTGTDTYEQYF. CDR3 nucleotides: TGCAGCGTAACCGGGACAGATACCTACGAGCAGTACTTC.